The clone carrying this T cell receptor beta chain came up once. Its antigen is still unknown. CDR1 is LGHNA and CDR2 is YSLEER in the germline V gene. This CDR3 is built from 14 residues. Between the trimmed V and J ends, which lost 4 bases and 4 bases, there was a span of 12 bases. These data come from a study of T-cell memory formation after mild COVID-19. Study-level information: Among the donors, TCR clusters were largely specific to each donor. Whole-study findings and limits: The authors did not confirm SARS-CoV-2 specificity of second-wave clones peaking day 37. Pre-infection memory already had some responding clones, implying cross-reactive memory joined.

5'RACE with constant-segment primers built TCRalpha and TCRbeta cDNA libraries with UMIs. Each CDR3 protein is one row after TCRdb ran MiXCR on the 5' RACE reads. The sample has around 300,000 distinct CDR3 sequences, 15% to 20% seen once. Specimen: PBMCs or a T cell subset sorted from them (not recorded which). The V call is TRBV4-3, the J call TRBJ2-3; D unresolved. This sequence was found in a man aged 18 to 29 who had mild COVID-19 (a few samples of this study predate the infection). Cell type and time point are not known. The CDR3 DNA sequence: TGCGCCAGCAGCCTGAAAGGTTTTCCAGATACGCAGTATTTT. This sequence encodes CASSLKGFPDTQYF.